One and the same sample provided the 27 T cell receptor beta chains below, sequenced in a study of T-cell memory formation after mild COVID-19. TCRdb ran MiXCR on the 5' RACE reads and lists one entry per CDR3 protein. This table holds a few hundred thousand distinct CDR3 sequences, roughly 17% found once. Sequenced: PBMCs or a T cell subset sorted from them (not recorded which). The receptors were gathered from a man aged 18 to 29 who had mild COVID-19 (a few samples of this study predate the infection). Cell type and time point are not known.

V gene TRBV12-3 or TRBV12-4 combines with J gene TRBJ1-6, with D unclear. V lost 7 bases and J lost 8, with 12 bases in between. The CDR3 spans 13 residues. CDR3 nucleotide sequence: TGTGCCAGCACCGATTCTAACTATTCACCCCTCCACTTT. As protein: CASTDSNYSPLHF.

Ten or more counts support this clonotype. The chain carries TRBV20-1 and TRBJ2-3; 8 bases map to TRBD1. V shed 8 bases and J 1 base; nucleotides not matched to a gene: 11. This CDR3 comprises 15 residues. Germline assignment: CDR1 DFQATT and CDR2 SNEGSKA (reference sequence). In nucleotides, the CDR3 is TGCAGTTCGAACCAGGGGGCTTGGGGCACAGATACGCAGTATTTT. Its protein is CSSNQGAWGTDTQYF.

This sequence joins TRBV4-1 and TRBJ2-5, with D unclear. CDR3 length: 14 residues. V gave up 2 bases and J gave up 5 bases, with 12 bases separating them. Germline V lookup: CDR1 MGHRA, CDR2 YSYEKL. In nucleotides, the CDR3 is TGCGCCAGCAGCCAACCCGGGCTCCAGGAGACCCAGTACTTC. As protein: CASSQPGLQETQYF.

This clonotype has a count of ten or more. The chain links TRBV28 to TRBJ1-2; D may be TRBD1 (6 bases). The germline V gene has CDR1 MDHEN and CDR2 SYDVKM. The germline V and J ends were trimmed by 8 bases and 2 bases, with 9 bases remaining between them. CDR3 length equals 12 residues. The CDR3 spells CASEDRNYGYTF. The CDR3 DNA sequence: TGTGCCAGCGAAGACAGGAACTATGGCTACACCTTC.

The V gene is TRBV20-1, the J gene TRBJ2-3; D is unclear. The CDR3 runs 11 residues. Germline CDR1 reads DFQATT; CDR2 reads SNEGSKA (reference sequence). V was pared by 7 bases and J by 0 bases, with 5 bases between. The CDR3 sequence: CSGLSTDTQYF. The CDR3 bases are TGCAGTGGTCTTAGCACAGATACGCAGTATTTT.

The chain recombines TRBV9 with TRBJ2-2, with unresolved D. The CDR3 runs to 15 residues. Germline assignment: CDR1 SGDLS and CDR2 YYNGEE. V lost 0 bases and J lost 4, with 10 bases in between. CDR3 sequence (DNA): TGTGCCAGCAGCGTAGCCGGCAGTATCACCGGGGAGCTGTTTTTT. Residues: CASSVAGSITGELFF.

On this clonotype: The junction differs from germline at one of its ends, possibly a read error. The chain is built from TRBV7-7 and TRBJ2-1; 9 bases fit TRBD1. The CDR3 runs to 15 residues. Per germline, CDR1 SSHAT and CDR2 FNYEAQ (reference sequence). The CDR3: CASSPGQGMVDEQFF. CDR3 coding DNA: TGTGCTAGCAGCCCGGGACAGGGAATGGTCGATGAGCAGTTCTTC.

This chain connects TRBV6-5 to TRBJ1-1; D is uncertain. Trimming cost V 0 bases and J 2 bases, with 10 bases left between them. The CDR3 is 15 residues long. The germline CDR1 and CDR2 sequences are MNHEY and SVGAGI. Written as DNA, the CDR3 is TGTGCCAGCAGTTACTCGAGGCAAAGAAACACTGAAGCTTTCTTT. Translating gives CASSYSRQRNTEAFF.

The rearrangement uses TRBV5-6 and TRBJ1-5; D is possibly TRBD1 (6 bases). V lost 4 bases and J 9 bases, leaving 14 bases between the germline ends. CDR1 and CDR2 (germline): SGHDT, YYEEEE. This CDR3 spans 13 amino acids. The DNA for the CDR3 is TGTGCCAGCAGCCTGGGGGGCGAGTGGCCCCAGCATTTT. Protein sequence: CASSLGGEWPQHF.

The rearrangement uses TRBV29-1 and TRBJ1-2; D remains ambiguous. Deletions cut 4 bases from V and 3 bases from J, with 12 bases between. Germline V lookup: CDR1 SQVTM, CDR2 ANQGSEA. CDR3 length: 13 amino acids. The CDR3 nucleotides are TGCAGCGTTGCAGTCCGTAAGGACTATGGCTACACCTTC. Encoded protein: CSVAVRKDYGYTF.

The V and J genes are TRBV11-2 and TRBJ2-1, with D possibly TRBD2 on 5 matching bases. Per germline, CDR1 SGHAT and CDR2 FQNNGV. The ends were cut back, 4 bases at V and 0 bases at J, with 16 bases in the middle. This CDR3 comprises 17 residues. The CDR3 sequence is CASSSPTGVFSYNEQFF. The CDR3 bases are TGTGCCAGCAGCTCCCCAACCGGGGTCTTCTCCTACAATGAGCAGTTCTTC.

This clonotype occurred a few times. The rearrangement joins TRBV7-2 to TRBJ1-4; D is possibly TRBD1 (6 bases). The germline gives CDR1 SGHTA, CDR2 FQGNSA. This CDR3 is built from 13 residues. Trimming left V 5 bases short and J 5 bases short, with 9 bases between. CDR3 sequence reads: CASSATGNEKLFF. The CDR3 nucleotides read TGTGCCAGCAGCGCCACAGGGAATGAAAAACTGTTTTTT.

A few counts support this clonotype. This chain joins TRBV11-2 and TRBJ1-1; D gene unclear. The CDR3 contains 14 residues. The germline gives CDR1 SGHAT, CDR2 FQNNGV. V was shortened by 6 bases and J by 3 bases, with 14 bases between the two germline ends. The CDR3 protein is CASSPRTGYTEAFF. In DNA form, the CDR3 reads TGTGCCAGCAGTCCTCGTACTGGGTACACTGAAGCTTTCTTT.

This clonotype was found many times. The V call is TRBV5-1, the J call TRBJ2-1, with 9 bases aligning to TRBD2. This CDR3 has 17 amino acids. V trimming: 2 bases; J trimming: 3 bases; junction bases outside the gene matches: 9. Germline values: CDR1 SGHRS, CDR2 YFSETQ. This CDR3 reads CASSFSAGGLYYNEQFF. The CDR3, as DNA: TGCGCCAGCAGCTTCTCTGCGGGGGGGTTATACTACAATGAGCAGTTCTTC.

CDR3 sequence reads: CASSFGRGGRGTDTQYF. CDR3 bases: TGTGCCAGCAGCTTTGGAAGGGGCGGGAGAGGCACAGATACGCAGTATTTT. This sequence joins TRBV5-6 and TRBJ2-3; 7 bases match TRBD2. This CDR3 has 17 amino acids. The trim removed 2 bases at V and 1 base at J, leaving 10 bases unmatched. Germline V gene sequence: CDR1 SGHDT, CDR2 YYEEEE.

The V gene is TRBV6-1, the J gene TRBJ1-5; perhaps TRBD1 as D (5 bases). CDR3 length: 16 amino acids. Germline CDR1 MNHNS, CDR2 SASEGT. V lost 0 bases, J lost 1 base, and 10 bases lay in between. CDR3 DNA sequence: TGTGCCAGCAGTGAAGCGATCCAGGGAAGCAATCAGCCCCAGCATTTT. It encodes CASSEAIQGSNQPQHF.

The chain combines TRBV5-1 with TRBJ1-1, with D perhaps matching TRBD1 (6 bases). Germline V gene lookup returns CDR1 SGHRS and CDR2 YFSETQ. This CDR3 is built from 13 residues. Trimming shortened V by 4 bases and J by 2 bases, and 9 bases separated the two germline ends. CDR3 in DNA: TGCGCCAGCAGCGAACAGGGCAACACTGAAGCTTTCTTT. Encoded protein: CASSEQGNTEAFF. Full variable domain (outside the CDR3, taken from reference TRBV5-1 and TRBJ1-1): KAGVTQTPRYLIKTRGQQVTLSCSPISGHRSVSWYQQTPGQGLQFLFEYFSETQRNKGNFPGRFSGRQFSNSRSEMNVSTLELGDSALYLCASSEQGNTEAFFGQGTRLTVV.

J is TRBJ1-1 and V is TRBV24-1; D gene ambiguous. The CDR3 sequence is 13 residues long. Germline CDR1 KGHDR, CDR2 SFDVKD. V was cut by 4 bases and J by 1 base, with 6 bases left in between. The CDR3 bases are TGTGCCACCAGTGACTACTCGAACACTGAAGCTTTCTTT. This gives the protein CATSDYSNTEAFF.

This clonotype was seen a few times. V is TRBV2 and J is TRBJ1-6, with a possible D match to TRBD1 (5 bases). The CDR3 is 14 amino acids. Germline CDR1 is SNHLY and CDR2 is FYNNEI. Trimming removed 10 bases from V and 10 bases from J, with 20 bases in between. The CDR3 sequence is CATQPGRGDSPLHF. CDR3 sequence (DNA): TGTGCCACCCAGCCTGGACGCGGGGACTCACCCCTCCACTTT.

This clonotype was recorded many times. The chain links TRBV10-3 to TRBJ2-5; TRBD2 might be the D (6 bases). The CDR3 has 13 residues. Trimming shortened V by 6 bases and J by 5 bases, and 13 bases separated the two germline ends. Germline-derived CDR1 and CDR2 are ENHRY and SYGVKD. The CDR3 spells CAIRGLAGETQYF. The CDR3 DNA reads TGTGCCATCAGGGGACTGGCCGGGGAGACCCAGTACTTC.

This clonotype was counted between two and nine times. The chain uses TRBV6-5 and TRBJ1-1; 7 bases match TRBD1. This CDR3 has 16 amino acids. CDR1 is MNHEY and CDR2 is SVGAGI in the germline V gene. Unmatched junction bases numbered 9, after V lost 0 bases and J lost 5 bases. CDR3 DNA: TGTGCCAGCAGTTACTCCTCCGGGACAGTGAGAACTGAAGCTTTCTTT. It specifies CASSYSSGTVRTEAFF.

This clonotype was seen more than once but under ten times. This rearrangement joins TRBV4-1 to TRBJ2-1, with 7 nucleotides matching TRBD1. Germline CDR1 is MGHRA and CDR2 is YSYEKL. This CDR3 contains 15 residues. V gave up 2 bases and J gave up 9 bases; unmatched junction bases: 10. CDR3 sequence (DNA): TGCGCCAGCAGCCAACTCCGACCACAGGGGCTTGAGCAGTTCTTC. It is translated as CASSQLRPQGLEQFF.

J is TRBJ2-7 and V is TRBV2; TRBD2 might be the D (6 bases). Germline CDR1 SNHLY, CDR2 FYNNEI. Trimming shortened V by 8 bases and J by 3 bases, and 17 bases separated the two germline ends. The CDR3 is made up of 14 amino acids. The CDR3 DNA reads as TGTGCCAGCTGGAGCTCAGGACTAATCTACGAGCAGTACTTC. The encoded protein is CASWSSGLIYEQYF.

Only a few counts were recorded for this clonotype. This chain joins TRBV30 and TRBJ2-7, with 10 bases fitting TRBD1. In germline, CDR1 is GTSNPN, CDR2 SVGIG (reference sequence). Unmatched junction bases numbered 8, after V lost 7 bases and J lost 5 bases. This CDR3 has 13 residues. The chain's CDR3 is CASSTGGINEQYF. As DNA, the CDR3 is TGTGCCTCGTCGACAGGGGGCATAAACGAGCAGTACTTC.

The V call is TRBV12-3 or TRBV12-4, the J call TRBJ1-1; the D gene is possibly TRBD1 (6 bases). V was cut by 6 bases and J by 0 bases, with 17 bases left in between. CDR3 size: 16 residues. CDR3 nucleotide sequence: TGTGCCAGCAGCCCAGAAGGACAGAGGGTGAACACTGAAGCTTTCTTT. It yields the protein CASSPEGQRVNTEAFF.

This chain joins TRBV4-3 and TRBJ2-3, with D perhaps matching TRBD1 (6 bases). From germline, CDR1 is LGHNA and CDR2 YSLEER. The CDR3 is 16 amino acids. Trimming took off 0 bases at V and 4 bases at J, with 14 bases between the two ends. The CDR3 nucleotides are TGCGCCAGCAGCCAAGATCCAGGCAGGGGTGCAGATACGCAGTATTTT. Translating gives CASSQDPGRGADTQYF.

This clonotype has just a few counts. The CDR3 DNA follows: TGCGCCAGCAGCCAAGGGACAGGGGTAACCTACAATGAGCAGTTCTTC. Amino acids: CASSQGTGVTYNEQFF. The gene calls are TRBV4-3 and TRBJ2-1; TRBD1 aligns across 9 bases. Per the germline V gene, CDR1 is LGHNA and CDR2 is YSLEER. The trim removed 1 base at V and 2 bases at J, leaving 3 bases unmatched. The CDR3 totals 16 residues.